This entry concerns a single TCR beta chain. This clone was seen a single time. Its antigen is still unknown. No base quality values were provided; no much bigger clone lies one nucleotide off. The data were taken from a study of cytomegalovirus exposure and HLA in healthy donors (dated by TCRdb to about 2017). Regarding the study in general: An earlier analysis of roughly 500 of the donors reported 250 to 300 Gb of sequence data and 117 million unique TCR beta sequences from about 200 million T cells. Approximately 330 gigabases of sequencing data and 91 million or so unique TCR sequences made up an early release that covered 500 to 700 HLA-typed donors. Of the 300 to 400 genotyped donors, approximately 82% fell in the genetic ancestry cluster associated with self-reported Caucasian donors. The study was designed to test whether signatures of past pathogen exposure could be identified by cataloging public T cell receptors. The study profiled the T cell repertoires of more than 500 subjects by immunosequencing and related them to cytomegalovirus serostatus. Besides the first cohort of some 670 subjects, a separate validation cohort made up of 90 to 150 different subjects was used. The study combined high-throughput TCR immunosequencing, statistical association of individual TCRs with disease status, and machine learning to predict cytomegalovirus infection status. In a later analysis, previously published TCR beta repertoires from 550 to 700 donors were re-analyzed and high-resolution HLA genotyping was added so that TCR occurrence patterns could be studied. Rather than using new phenotypic data, the later analysis identified candidate immune exposures from TCR beta sequences and from how often those sequences occurred across donors. An earlier analysis of some 500 of the donors applied high-throughput TCR beta sequencing to assess whether each TCR beta V gene segment acted as functional or pseudogenic. Donor age, sex, ethnicity and CMV serostatus were compiled together with the repertoire data. A later genetic analysis used genome-wide SNP genotypes for about three fifths of the 666 donors, treating that subset as a discovery cohort. Every repertoire in the discovery cohort had been generated on one and the same sequencing platform. Class I and class II HLA loci were covered by the typing at four-digit resolution. The number of donors typed differed by locus, with roughly 629-640 for A, B, C, DRB1 and DQB1, around 500 for DQA1, 600 to 610 for DPA1, and some 440 for DPB1. Because of strong linkage in the cohort, roughly 5 DR-DQ haplotypes were treated as single units for association and clustering. On average, 235,054 unique TCR beta nucleotide sequences were sequenced per donor among 300 to 500 genotyped donors of the cohort, with roughly 18% of those sequences being non-productive. Overall study outcomes, separate from this receptor: In both the original and validation cohorts, the classifier was reported to diagnose cytomegalovirus status with high specificity and sensitivity. Presence/absence analyses assumed roughly uniform sequencing depth across donors, an assumption that may not hold. A later genetic analysis associated a missense DCLRE1C variant with V-gene and J-gene trimming of TCR beta chains, and an independent cohort replicated the association. In an earlier analysis of about 550 of the donors, most TCR beta V segments were observed in productive rearrangements about 87% or about 30% of the time, broadly matching IMGT annotations. A further reported finding was that TCR beta sequences accurately predicted the HLA-A and HLA-B alleles for most subjects in the first cohort. In a later analysis, most CMV-associated TCR beta chains were found to appear HLA-restricted, with HLA associations seemingly driven largely by CMV exposure. Some IMGT-functional V segments, including TRBV6-2 and TRBV6-3, could not be distinguished by the 87-base-pair reads and were therefore excluded. According to a later genetic analysis, donors in an Asian-associated ancestry cluster had fewer N-insertions in productive TCRs than the approximately 700-donor mean. Because counts were too low, about 15 rarely observed V segments, including chromosome 9 orphons, were left out of the earlier analysis of several hundred of the donors. Because some donors lacked HLA typing at each locus, the association tests relied only on the typed subset. A later analysis found that TCR association rates varied across HLA loci, with DRB1 alleles showing the most associated TCRs and HLA-C alleles the fewest. The sequencing pipeline was judged likely to have produced a cluster of highly shared sequence variants as a technical artifact. The only immune exposure information available for the cohort was CMV serostatus. Specific HLA alleles were associated with 15,000 to 20,000 TCR beta sequences at a false discovery rate of 0.05 in a later analysis. In a later analysis, several top co-occurrence clusters were reported to appear linked to parvovirus B19, influenza, CMV and Epstein-Barr virus. A few of the identified cytomegalovirus-associated TCR beta chains were confirmed in vitro to be specific for cytomegalovirus antigens. The cohort was sequenced for TCR beta chains only, and without alpha or paired-chain data the features that could be detected were limited. When HLA alleles, especially DR and DQ, strongly co-occurred, attributing TCR associations to individual alleles was difficult. According to the authors, the approach could potentially be generalized to other disease states and immunological phenotypes. Most TCR sequences were seen in very few donors, while some public TCRs were found in many individuals. In a later analysis, HLA-associated TCR beta chains showed more clonal expansion and lower generation probabilities than non-associated chains that were equally common. A total of around 150 TCR beta chains were listed by the study as associated with cytomegalovirus. Correlated functional status among segregating V segments might be attributable to linkage disequilibrium, but an unknown experimental factor could not be ruled out.

The cohort consisted of hundreds of healthy bone marrow donors. All cohort members were sampled while nominally healthy, although unrecorded immune exposures were likely present. The donor was CMV seronegative and belonged to the group of 320 or so seronegative cohort members. A peripheral blood sample was provided by each donor, and peripheral blood mononuclear cells were used for TCR beta sequencing. The Qiagen DNeasy Blood Extraction Kit was used to extract genomic DNA from the blood cell samples. Trimmed from V: 4 bases; trimmed from J: 2 bases; junction bases lacking a gene match: 7. CDR1 and CDR2, looked up from the germline V gene (reference sequence), are SGHNT and YYREEE. Spanning cysteine to phenylalanine, the CDR3 consists of 15 amino acids. Here the CDR3 DNA is all that survives: 45 bases in frame from base 1. The protocol used for the library was the immunoSEQ multiplex PCR assay. For the multiplex PCR, a mixture combining 60 forward primers for TCR Vbeta segments and 13 reverse primers for TCR Jbeta segments was used. Amplification of the CDR3 region of rearranged TCR beta genes was performed with a multiplex PCR assay on genomic DNA. Amplified TCR beta libraries were sequenced as 87-base-pair reads on the Illumina HiSeq System. As for how the authors treated the data: A later analysis tallied 75 million to 95 million unique TCR beta chains across the 600 to 700 repertoires, and about 10 million of those chains were shared by two or more donors. A nearest-neighbor algorithm error-corrected the raw reads and collapsed the reads into unique sequences, merging closely related sequences to remove PCR and sequencing errors. CDR3 sequences were aligned to IMGT reference sequences to assign V, D and J gene segments. For a sequence to be retained, at least a six-nucleotide match to both a V gene segment and a J gene segment was required. Rearrangements were called productive when the CDR3 lacked stop codons and stayed in frame with V and J; all others were non-productive. Following IMGT convention, CDR3 was defined as the stretch from the second conserved V-encoded cysteine up to the conserved J-encoded phenylalanine. In an earlier analysis of more than 550 of the donors, sequences lacking an unambiguous match to a single V gene segment were excluded. In an earlier analysis of 500 to 750 of the donors, V segments were called functional above 56.7% productive rearrangements and were called segregating when the between-donor standard deviation exceeded 5%. A statistical classification framework was developed to diagnose cytomegalovirus status using the catalog of TCR beta chain sequences. A later analysis assigned V and J genes by comparing TCR nucleotide sequences with IMGT/GENE-DB human TR gene sequences. The TCRdist pipeline was used in a later analysis to assign CDR3 sequences and most-parsimonious VDJ recombination scenarios. In a later analysis, each TCR beta chain was defined by its CDR3 amino acid sequence together with its V-gene family, and reads without a unique V-gene family were excluded. As a way to deal with suspected cross-contamination and a sequencing artifact, a later analysis dropped more than 500 nucleotide sequences that were highly shared and had low generation probability. A later analysis calculated a clonal expansion index for each public chain from normalized within-repertoire ranks of inferred template counts. A later analysis computed generation probabilities with a VDJ recombination model fitted to out-of-frame rearrangements, and checked the results against IGoR. Hypergeometric tests were used in a later analysis to score TCR-TCR, TCR-HLA and TCR-CMV co-occurrence, with a repertoire-size bias correction applied to the TCR pairs. To estimate false discovery rates, a later analysis permuted the HLA or CMV assignments 20 times. In a later analysis, co-occurring TCRs were grouped using DBSCAN, with TCRdist sequence similarity added in when clustering inside HLA-allele-positive subsets. Co-occurrence clustering excluded repertoires with fewer than 30,000 or more than 120,000 public chains, plus five with anomalous nucleotide sharing. TCRdb took this table from immuneACCESS and kept in-frame rearrangements with V and J called. Such tables lack part of the clones; where checked against another copy, unresolved V genes explain under half of the gap, and the rest is unexplained. That table is the source of V, J and clone size, and D and trimming were worked out from the DNA. The sample has around 230,000 clones on record, around 80% of them singletons. The ten largest make up approximately 0.47% of the sample.

The sequenced sample consisted of PBMCs. Recombination joined TRBV5-4 with TRBJ1-2; TRBD1 aligns with 8 central bases. The receptor comes from a boy aged 10-17 years in good health and CMV-seronegative. The DNA sequence is given as TGTGCCAGCAGCGGGCGGGACAGGAGAAACTATGGCTACACCTTC. Translated, this gives CASSGRDRRNYGYTF.